A single sample gave rise to the 22 T cell receptor beta chains below, sequenced in a study of tumor-infiltrating lymphocytes in localized non-small cell lung cancer (dated by TCRdb to about 2021). The library was obtained by the immunoSEQ multiplex PCR assay. The immuneACCESS repertoire file appears here via TCRdb, limited to in-frame rearrangements. These files lack a portion of the clones; in checked studies, under half of the deficit traces to unresolved V genes, and the cause of the others is not known. Here the sample has just under 4,000 clones; less than 70% occur a single time. Approximately 24% of the sample goes to the ten largest clones. Sequenced sample: uninvolved lung tissue not adjacent to the tumor. The source is a human donor with non-small cell lung cancer.

The gene calls are TRBV7-2 and TRBJ2-1; 7 positions match TRBD1. Germline V gives CDR1 SGHTA, CDR2 FQGNSA. CDR3 length: 15 residues. The trim removed 8 bases at V and 6 bases at J, leaving 13 bases unmatched. This CDR3 reads CASHRTDDRANEQFF. As DNA, the CDR3 is TGTGCCAGCCACCGAACCGACGACAGGGCCAATGAGCAGTTCTTC.

This clone appeared a single time. V and J are TRBV7-6 and TRBJ1-2, with D hard to call. V gave up 0 bases and J gave up 4 bases, with 9 bases separating them. Germline values: CDR1 SGHVS, CDR2 FNYEAQ. This CDR3 is 14 amino acids long. Written as DNA, the CDR3 is TGTGCCAGCAGCTTAGCCCCGGATCTCTATGGCTACACCTTC. Its protein is CASSLAPDLYGYTF.

A few counts support this clone. This chain uses TRBV27 with TRBJ2-7, with 9 bases matching TRBD1. The CDR3 runs to 13 residues. Germline loops: CDR1 MNHEY, CDR2 SMNVEV (reference sequence). Trimming at V came to 6 bases and at J to 2 bases, leaving 2 bases not matched to a gene. CDR3 coding DNA: TGTGCCAGCAGGGGGACAGGGACCTACGAGCAGTACTTC. Translation: CASRGTGTYEQYF.

This rearrangement joins TRBV5-1 to TRBJ2-3; TRBD2 matches at 11 bases. The V and J ends lost 1 base and 6 bases, in that order; junction bases with no gene match: 10. The germline V gene encodes CDR1 SGHRS and CDR2 YFSETQ. This CDR3 comprises 17 residues. The chain's CDR3 is CASSLWTSGLQADTQYF. The CDR3 DNA sequence: TGCGCCAGCAGCTTGTGGACTAGCGGGTTACAGGCGGATACGCAGTATTTT.

This rearrangement joins TRBV29-1 to TRBJ1-1; D remains unclear. The CDR3 sequence is 14 residues long. Between the trimmed V and J ends, which lost 1 base and 4 bases, there was a span of 13 bases. Germline-derived CDR1 and CDR2 are SQVTM and ANQGSEA. The CDR3 is CSVEGVARSTEAFF. CDR3 coding DNA: TGCAGCGTTGAAGGGGTGGCCCGCTCCACTGAAGCTTTCTTT.

J is TRBJ1-1 and V is TRBV6-5, with D possibly matching TRBD1 (6 bases). Germline values: CDR1 MNHEY, CDR2 SVGAGI. The V end lost 2 bases, the J end lost 4 bases, and 11 bases lay between the germline ends. The CDR3 runs 14 residues. The CDR3 bases are TGTGCCAGCAGTTACGGTCAGGGGCGCACTGAAGCTTTCTTT. Translated, it gives CASSYGQGRTEAFF.

The chain recombines TRBV6-1 with TRBJ2-3; D remains unclear. The germline CDR1 and CDR2 sequences are MNHNS and SASEGT. This CDR3 contains 14 residues. The germline V and J ends were trimmed by 1 base and 6 bases, with 11 bases remaining between them. CDR3 coding DNA: TGTGCCAGCAGTGAAGAGAGATCCTCCGATACGCAGTATTTT. Its protein is CASSEERSSDTQYF.

This chain connects TRBV5-6 to TRBJ1-2; D may be TRBD1 (6 bases). CDR3 size: 16 residues. Germline loops: CDR1 SGHDT, CDR2 YYEEEE. V lost 2 bases and J lost 1, with 15 bases in between. DNA for the CDR3: TGTGCCAGCAGCTTCCGGTCTACAGGGTATAACTATGGCTACACCTTC. Its protein is CASSFRSTGYNYGYTF.

The V gene is TRBV6-1, the J gene TRBJ2-1; 7 bases are a match to TRBD1. The V gene's germline CDR1 is MNHNS and CDR2 SASEGT. With 4 bases clipped from V and 3 bases from J, the junction kept 6 bases outside the gene matches. This CDR3 has 15 amino acids. CDR3 sequence reads: CASSVIQGNYNEQFF. For the CDR3, the DNA is TGTGCCAGCAGTGTTATACAGGGGAACTACAATGAGCAGTTCTTC.

The genes are TRBV5-5 and TRBJ1-2, with 10 bases aligning to TRBD1. Trimming removed 7 bases from V and 1 base from J; junction bases left unmatched: 7. CDR1 is SGHKS and CDR2 is YYEKEE in the germline V gene (reference sequence). CDR3 length equals 15 residues. CDR3 region: CASFLRTGGNYGYTF. CDR3 sequence (DNA): TGTGCCAGCTTTCTTCGGACAGGGGGTAACTATGGCTACACCTTC. Using reference TRBV5-5 and TRBJ1-2 for the parts outside the CDR3, the full variable domain is DAGVTQSPTHLIKTRGQQVTLRCSPISGHKSVSWYQQVLGQGPQFIFQYYEKEERGRGNFPDRFSARQFPNYSSELNVNALLLGDSALYLCASFLRTGGNYGYTFGSGTRLTVV.

The V and J genes are TRBV28 and TRBJ1-5, with a possible D match to TRBD1 (6 bases). The ends were cut back, 7 bases at V and 7 bases at J, with 11 bases in the middle. The CDR3 totals 12 residues. Per germline, CDR1 MDHEN and CDR2 SYDVKM. The CDR3: CASNRVEQPQHF. CDR3 DNA: TGTGCCAGCAACAGGGTGGAGCAGCCCCAGCATTTT.

The J gene is TRBJ2-1, the V gene TRBV9, with 8 bases fitting TRBD2. Per the germline V gene, CDR1 is SGDLS and CDR2 is YYNGEE. The junction had 5 bases not matched to a gene; V was cut back by 3 bases and J by 9 bases. This CDR3 has 13 residues. The CDR3 spells CASSDGLAGEQFF. The CDR3 DNA sequence: TGTGCCAGCAGCGACGGACTAGCAGGTGAGCAGTTCTTC.

The gene calls are TRBV7-2 and TRBJ2-7; tentatively, D is TRBD2 (7 bases). Germline-derived CDR1 and CDR2 are SGHTA and FQGNSA. This CDR3 contains 16 residues. V lost 4 bases and J lost 3, with 19 bases in between. CDR3 bases: TGTGCCAGCAGCTGGGGGTATGGGGGGGCCAACTACGAGCAGTACTTC. Its protein product is CASSWGYGGANYEQYF.

The chain links TRBV7-2 to TRBJ1-4; 7 positions match TRBD1. The V and J ends lost 5 bases and 8 bases, in that order; junction bases with no gene match: 5. The CDR3 consists of 13 residues. CDR1 is SGHTA and CDR2 is FQGNSA in the germline V gene. The CDR3 nucleotides read TGTGCCAGCAGCCGAATGACAGGGGAAAAACTGTTTTTT. Its protein product is CASSRMTGEKLFF.

This chain connects TRBV4-3 to TRBJ1-1; D might be TRBD1 (6 bases). This CDR3 is built from 12 residues. Germline CDR1 LGHNA, CDR2 YSLEER. V gave up 8 bases and J gave up 6 bases, with 13 bases separating them. The CDR3 is CASLRGGAEAFF. CDR3 nucleotide sequence: TGCGCCAGCCTTAGGGGGGGCGCTGAAGCTTTCTTT.

This chain uses TRBV6-5 with TRBJ1-1; D unclear. V lost 8 bases and J 2 bases, leaving 9 bases between the germline ends. The CDR3 is made up of 12 amino acids. Germline V lookup: CDR1 MNHEY, CDR2 SVGAGI. The DNA for the CDR3 is TGTGCCAGCTCGGGAGGAAACACTGAAGCTTTCTTT. This sequence encodes CASSGGNTEAFF.

The chain links TRBV19 to TRBJ1-1; TRBD1 is a possible D gene (6 bases). The V gene lost 4 bases and the J gene lost 5 bases, with 20 bases spanning the gap. CDR1 and CDR2 from the germline V gene are LNHDA and SQIVND (reference sequence). The CDR3 runs to 16 residues. The CDR3 here is CASSTPPGGAVTEAFF. CDR3 DNA: TGTGCCAGTAGTACCCCTCCTGGGGGCGCGGTTACTGAAGCTTTCTTT. Full variable domain (remainder filled in from reference TRBV19 and TRBJ1-1): DGGITQSPKYLFRKEGQNVTLSCEQNLNHDAMYWYRQDPGQGLRLIYYSQIVNDFQKGDIAEGYSVSREKKESFPLTVTSAQKNPTAFYLCASSTPPGGAVTEAFFGQGTRLTVV.

This chain uses TRBV11-1 with TRBJ1-2, with 8 bases fitting TRBD1. CDR3 size: 14 residues. The V and J ends lost 5 bases and 0 bases, in that order; junction bases with no gene match: 2. Germline assignment: CDR1 SGHAT and CDR2 FQDESV (reference sequence). DNA of the CDR3: TGTGCCAGCAGCCCGACAGGGGCTAACTATGGCTACACCTTC. This encodes CASSPTGANYGYTF.

This sequence joins TRBV6-5 and TRBJ1-2; 9 positions match TRBD1. CDR1 is MNHEY, CDR2 SVGAGI, per germline. This CDR3 comprises 12 residues. V lost 8 bases and J lost 5; bases outside the gene matches: 3. In nucleotides, the CDR3 is TGTGCCAGCTGGGACAGGGCTTATGGCTACACCTTC. Translating gives CASWDRAYGYTF.

This clone counts as medium-sized. V usage is TRBV21-1 and J usage is TRBJ1-2. TRBV21-1 represents a pseudogene. The CDR3 is 13 amino acids. The CDR3 region is CASSKGRVYGYTF. The CDR3 bases are TGTGCCAGCAGCAAAGGCCGGGTCTATGGCTACACCTTC.

The chain links TRBV27 to TRBJ1-5; 7 positions agree with TRBD1. The CDR3 is made up of 17 amino acids. The germline gives CDR1 MNHEY, CDR2 SMNVEV (reference sequence). With 4 bases clipped from V and 4 bases from J, the junction kept 13 bases outside the gene matches. The chain's CDR3 is CASSSPSRGGTNQPQHF. The CDR3 nucleotides are TGTGCCAGCAGTTCTCCCTCCAGGGGGGGCACAAATCAGCCCCAGCATTTT.

This clone came up a few times. The gene calls are TRBV4-1 and TRBJ2-1; D uncertain. CDR1 is MGHRA and CDR2 is YSYEKL in the germline V gene. This CDR3 contains 15 residues. Trimming cost V 1 base and J 10 bases, with 17 bases left between them. CDR3 in amino acids: CASSQVIRHFGEQFF. The CDR3 nucleotides are TGCGCCAGCAGCCAAGTGATAAGGCACTTTGGAGAGCAGTTCTTC.